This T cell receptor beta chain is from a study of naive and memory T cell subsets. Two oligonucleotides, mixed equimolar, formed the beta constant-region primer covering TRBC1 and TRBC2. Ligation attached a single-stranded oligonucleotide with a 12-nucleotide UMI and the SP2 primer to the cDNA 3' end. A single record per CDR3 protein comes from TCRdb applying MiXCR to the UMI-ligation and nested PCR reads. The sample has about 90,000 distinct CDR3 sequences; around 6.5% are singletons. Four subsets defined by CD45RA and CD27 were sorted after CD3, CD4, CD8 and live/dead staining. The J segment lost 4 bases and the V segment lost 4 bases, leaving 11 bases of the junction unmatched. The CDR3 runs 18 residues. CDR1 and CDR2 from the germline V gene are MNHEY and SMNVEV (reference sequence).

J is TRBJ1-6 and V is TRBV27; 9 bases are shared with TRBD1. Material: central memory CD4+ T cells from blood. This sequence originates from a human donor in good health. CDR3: CASSSGQGKGGYNSPLHF. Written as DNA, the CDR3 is TGTGCCAGCAGTTCCGGACAGGGGAAAGGCGGATATAATTCACCCCTCCACTTT.